This T cell receptor (beta chain) was sequenced during a study of shared clonotypes between healthy human individuals. Study-wide background: Plates per donor: three CD4 naive, three CD4 memory, two CD8 naive, one CD8 memory. The study's findings and limits: Expectations were that clonotype sharing among donors would be affected by sequencing depth. Naive subsets usually exceeded memory subsets in estimated richness.

The CD4+ fraction was divided into a CD45RA+ naive subset and a CD45RA-negative memory subset. With regard to this clone: As yet, its antigen is unknown.

Assay used: immunoSEQ multiplex PCR; TCRdb lists only in-frame clones, some missing. The sample includes around 2,000,000 clones, 95% of them seen just once. This CDR3 has 16 residues. V was pared by 5 bases and J by 0 bases, with 9 bases of the junction left unmatched. Per germline, CDR1 SGHRS and CDR2 YFSETQ. Sample: naive CD4+ T cells sorted from blood. Subset specified: CD45RA+ positively selected. The source of this sequence is a man aged 18 to 30 in good health. The chain is built from TRBV5-1 and TRBJ2-3; 7 nucleotides match TRBD1. CDR3 coding DNA: TGCGCCAGCAGTTTATTCCCGACAGGGAGCACAGATACGCAGTATTTT. Protein product: CASSLFPTGSTDTQYF.